This TCR beta chain was recovered during a study of T cells in Graves' hyperthyroidism and ophthalmopathy. The study, taken as a whole, reports: Peripheral blood also featured most of the thyroid clonotypes expanded above 0.001. Ophthalmopathy was model-predicted a median approximately six months pre-onset.

The CDR3 consists of 16 residues. V lost 6 bases and J lost 7; bases outside the gene matches: 14. The diagnoses drew upon clinical symptoms, serum thyroxine and TRAb, thyroid ultrasound and orbital computed tomography. The sample holds many counts of this clonotype. What it binds is unknown. Researchers amplified the TCR beta CDR3 regions from RNA transcripts. The TCR CDR3 was amplified in a first-round RT-PCR using the HTBI primer set. TCRdb re-analysed the multiplex PCR reads in MiXCR, keeping a single row per CDR3 protein. Of 350,000 or so distinct CDR3 sequences in the sample, under 25% are singletons; the top ten hold roughly 52%.

V and J are TRBV12-3 or TRBV12-4 and TRBJ2-1; 8 nucleotides match TRBD2. The sample comprised blood. The TCR originated in a woman in her forties or fifties with Graves' hyperthyroidism. Here the CDR3 DNA reads TGTGCCAGCAGCCGGGCGGGGGGCGCGGGGATGAATGAGCAGTTCTTC. Amino acid sequence: CASSRAGGAGMNEQFF.